The T cell receptor beta chain under discussion was sequenced for a study of T-cell memory formation after mild COVID-19. From 5'RACE with constant-segment primers came TCR alpha and TCR beta cDNA libraries that carried sample barcodes and UMIs. TCRdb redid the calling of the 5' RACE reads with MiXCR, one entry per CDR3 protein. Among about 300,000 distinct CDR3 sequences listed, roughly 21% were seen once. The CDR3 sequence is 13 residues long. Trimming pared 4 bases from V and 5 bases from J, leaving 10 bases between. The germline V gene has CDR1 SGHKS and CDR2 YYEKEE (reference sequence). This clonotype appeared a few times.

The sequence came from a man aged 18 to 30 who had mild COVID-19 (a few samples of this study predate the infection). Cell type and time point are not known. The sample was PBMCs or a T cell subset sorted from them (not recorded which). V gene TRBV5-5 combines with J gene TRBJ1-5; D unclear. CDR3 in DNA: TGTGCCAGCAGCGCTCGGCGGGATCAGCCCCAGCATTTT. Residues: CASSARRDQPQHF.